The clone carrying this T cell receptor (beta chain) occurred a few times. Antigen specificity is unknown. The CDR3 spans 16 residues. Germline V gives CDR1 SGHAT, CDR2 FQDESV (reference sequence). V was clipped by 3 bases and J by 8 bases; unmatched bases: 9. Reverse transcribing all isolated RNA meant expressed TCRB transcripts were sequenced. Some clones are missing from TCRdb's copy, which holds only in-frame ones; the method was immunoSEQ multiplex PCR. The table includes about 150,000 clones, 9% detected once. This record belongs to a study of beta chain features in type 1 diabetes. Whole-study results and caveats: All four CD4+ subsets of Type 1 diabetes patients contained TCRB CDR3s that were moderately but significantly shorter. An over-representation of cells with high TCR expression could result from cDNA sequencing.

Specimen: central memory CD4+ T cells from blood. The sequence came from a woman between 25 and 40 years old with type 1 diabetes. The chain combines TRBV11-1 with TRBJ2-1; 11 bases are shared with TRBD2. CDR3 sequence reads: CASSLRLAGSSDEQFF. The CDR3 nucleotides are TGTGCCAGCAGCTTGAGACTAGCGGGATCAAGCGATGAGCAGTTCTTC. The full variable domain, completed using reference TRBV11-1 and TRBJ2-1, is EAEVAQSPRYKITEKSQAVAFWCDPISGHATLYWYRQILGQGPELLVQFQDESVVDDSQLPKDRFSAERLKGVDSTLKIQPAELGDSAMYLCASSLRLAGSSDEQFFGPGTRLTVL.